This entry describes one T cell receptor beta chain. This entry comes from a study of OX40 agonist ivuxolimab in advanced cancers. At the level of the study: It was ivuxolimab, an agonistic anti-OX40 (CD134) antibody, that patients were treated with. The group had a mean age of around 64 years, ranged from roughly 23 to 79, and was 80% to 85% male. Among those treated, three patients had partial responses, one with hepatocellular carcinoma and two with cutaneous melanoma.

Clones were read by immunoSEQ multiplex PCR, and TCRdb kept only the in-frame ones, dropping some. The table includes approximately 32,000 clones, around nine tenths detected once. Between the trimmed V and J ends, which lost 3 bases and 6 bases, there was a span of 15 bases. This CDR3 comprises 14 residues. CDR1 is MNHEY and CDR2 is SMNVEV in the germline V gene (reference sequence). This clonotype was sampled from an adult with an advanced solid tumor such as melanoma, head and neck, liver or kidney cancer. The chain links TRBV27 to TRBJ2-7; TRBD1 or TRBD2 may be the D gene (6 bases each). Material: CD4+ or CD8+ T cells sorted from blood, obtained in a trial of the OX40 agonist ivuxolimab. CDR3 amino acids: CASSLGGPSLEQYF. DNA of the CDR3: TGTGCCAGCAGTTTGGGGGGCCCCTCTCTCGAGCAGTACTTC.